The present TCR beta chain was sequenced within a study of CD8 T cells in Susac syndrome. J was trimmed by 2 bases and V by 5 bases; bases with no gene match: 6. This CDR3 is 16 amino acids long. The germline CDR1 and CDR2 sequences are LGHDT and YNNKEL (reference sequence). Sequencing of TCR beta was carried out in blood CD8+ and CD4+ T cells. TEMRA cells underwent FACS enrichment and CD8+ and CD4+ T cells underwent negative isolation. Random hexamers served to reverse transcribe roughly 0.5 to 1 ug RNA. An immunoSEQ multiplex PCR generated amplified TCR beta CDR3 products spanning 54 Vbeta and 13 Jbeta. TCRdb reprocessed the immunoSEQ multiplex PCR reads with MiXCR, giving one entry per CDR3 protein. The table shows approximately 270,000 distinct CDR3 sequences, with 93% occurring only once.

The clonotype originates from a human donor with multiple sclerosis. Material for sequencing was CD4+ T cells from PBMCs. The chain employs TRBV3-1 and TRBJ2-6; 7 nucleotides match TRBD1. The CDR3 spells CASSSVRGPGANVLTF. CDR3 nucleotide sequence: TGTGCCAGCAGCTCTGTGAGGGGGCCTGGGGCCAACGTCCTGACTTTC.